This TCR beta chain was documented in a study of graft-versus-host responses after intestinal transplantation (dated by TCRdb to about 2021). Broadly, across the study: Multivisceral, liver-intestinal, or isolated intestinal transplants were received by the recipients. Every recipient was given anti-thymocyte globulin induction, then maintenance tacrolimus and steroids for roughly 3 years. After intestinal transplantation, graft-versus-host and host-versus-graft alloreactive T cell clones in the graft, circulation and bone marrow were tracked using bulk TCR-beta CDR3 sequencing. Alloreactive clones were identified by sequencing pre-transplant mixed lymphocyte reaction products and comparing these products with unstimulated pre-transplant donor and recipient T cells. The cohort enrolled under 25 intestinal transplant recipients including one retransplant, and a few patients lacking pretransplant specimens were excluded. A peak of at least 4% donor T cells among recipient peripheral blood mononuclear cells was the definition used for donor T cell macrochimerism. Instead of going to the commercial service, samples from a few later patients were sequenced in-house on an Illumina MiSeq and processed with MiXCR. Here is what the overall study found, with its caveats: GvH clones turned up in recipient bone marrow, with some appearing earlier in ileal mucosa or blood, a pattern consistent with an intestinal mucosal origin. The conclusions were limited by the relatively low number and heterogeneity of the intestinal transplant patients. Early after transplant, peak levels of circulating GvH clones were found to be associated with declines in HvG clones. High GvH to HvG T cell clonal ratios were observed in the allografts of patients with donor T cell macrochimerism.

The sample's time point, from its label and the paper: cells obtained before transplantation from donor or recipient. Mixed lymphocyte reactions plated around 200,000 CFSE-labeled pre-transplant responders with around 200,000 irradiated violet-dye-labeled stimulators and were cultured for six to seven days. After the mixed lymphocyte reaction, proliferating CD3+CD4+CFSE-low and CD3+CD8+CFSE-low responder cells were FACS-sorted on a BD Influx sorter. This clone registers as large (0.1 to 1%) within its sample. Base-call qualities are not available, and no considerably larger clone is one nucleotide away. Receptors were amplified or captured by the immunoSEQ multiplex PCR assay. For most patients, genomic DNA was isolated with the Qiagen DNeasy Blood and Tissue Kit and shipped frozen to Adaptive Biotechnologies for TCR sequencing. High-throughput TCR-beta CDR3 sequencing of genomic DNA from most patients was performed by Adaptive Biotechnologies. Regarding the original processing steps: TCR sequencing data for roughly 18 patients were retrieved from Adaptive's ImmunoSEQ software; a few other patients were processed with MiXCR and VDJtools. To correct CD4 versus CD8 sorting errors, sequences present in both subsets at a frequency ratio below 5:1 were removed. Because the origin of CDR3 nucleotide sequences shared between donor and recipient could not be assigned, those sequences were removed. To be classed as alloreactive, a clone needed at least 2-fold expansion over unstimulated cells and a minimum CFSE-low frequency of 0.002% (template counts) or 0.001% (read counts). Mappable clones were those detected in sequenced pre-transplant spleen, lymph node, or MLR CFSE-low populations of the donor or recipient. Cumulative frequency of alloreactive clones was calculated as a percentage of all sequences weighted by copy number. TCRdb took this table from immuneACCESS and kept in-frame rearrangements with V and J called. Such tables lack part of the clones; where checked against another copy, unresolved V genes explain under half of the gap, and the rest is unexplained. V and J calls and clone size come straight from that table; D and trimming were deduced from the DNA. The sample table contains approximately 7,000 clones; only one count was recorded for about a third of them. 6% of the sample belongs to the ten largest clones.

This sequence originates from a human patient who was an organ donor for intestinal transplantation. The sequenced sample was alloreactive CD8+ T cells from a mixed lymphocyte reaction culture, obtained before transplantation. The intended sense of this specimen's cell subset or site label: CFSE-low proliferating T cells sorted from roughly six-day pre-transplant mixed lymphocyte reaction (GvH or HvG direction).

The sequenced DNA is TGTGCCAGCAGCTTAGCGCTAGTTTATGTGGACGGGACTAGCGATGAGCAGTACTTC. This is translated as CASSLALVYVDGTSDEQYF. The rearranged segments are TRBV7-9 and TRBJ2-7, with 10 bases aligning to TRBD2. Looking up the germline V gene (reference sequence) yields CDR1 SEHNR and CDR2 FQNEAQ. The CDR3 measures 19 amino acids from cysteine to phenylalanine. CDR3 DNA only is kept here, 57 bases in frame from base 1. Compared with germline, V lacks 0 bases and J lacks 7 bases; bases without a gene match: 18. When the CDR3 is completed using the reference TRBV7-9 and TRBJ2-7 genes on either side, the full variable domain is DTGVSQNPRHKITKRGQNVTFRCDPISEHNRLYWYRQTLGQGPEFLTYFQNEAQLEKSRLLSDRFSAERPKGSFSTLEIQRTEQGDSAMYLCASSLALVYVDGTSDEQYFGPGTRLTVT.